This paragraph reports one T cell receptor (beta chain). Its target is unknown. These data originate in a study of T cell repertoires and HLA-DP antigens. Assay used: immunoSEQ multiplex PCR; TCRdb lists only in-frame clones, some missing. Of about 89,000 clones listed, roughly nine tenths are singletons. CDR3 length: 15 residues. Per the germline V gene, CDR1 is SQVTM and CDR2 is ANQGSEA. After removal of 2 bases from V and 6 bases from J, the junction contained 9 bases not matched to a gene. This TCR came from a man over 45 in good health and CMV-seronegative. V and J are TRBV29-1 and TRBJ2-3; TRBD2 matches 9 bases. Sequenced material: CD4+ T cells from PBMCs. CDR3 protein: CSVELLAGFGDTQYF. The CDR3 nucleotides are TGCAGCGTTGAACTTCTAGCGGGGTTTGGGGATACGCAGTATTTT.